The rows below give T cell receptor delta chains drawn from one sample of a study of gamma-delta chains in newborns, infants, children. TCRdb reran clone calling via CATT on the reads. This table holds thousands of delta-chain clones, 35% to 45% found once. The sample taken for sequencing was blood. These receptors were taken from a child who received the measles vaccine. Both conserved end residues are part of each CDR3. Fields, in order: V gene, CDR3 protein.

>TRDV1
CALGELPPSYDVFEMGVLIF
>TRDV1
CALGGPYPGGHTYTDKLIF
>TRDV1
CALGNQGGLLGLLTDKLIF
>TRDV1
CALGPTLVLGVLYTDKLIF
>TRAV29/DV5
CAASEVSSWDTRQMFF
>TRDV3
CAFLLLAGGYPYTDKLIF
>TRDV1
CALGERVQETVPELVGTDKLIF
>TRDV1
CALGPGPSWSSGGDYTDKLIF
>TRDV1
CALSHPSTDKLIF
>TRDV2
CACDTGFTGGSDSWDTRQMFF
>TRDV1
CALGEPTYWGIRGRKLIF
>TRDV1
CALGELFLWGMHADKLIF
>TRDV3
CAFHCPFFLSRYWGAYTDKLIF
>TRDV1
CAYFPFNQRDTPWYTDKLIF
>TRDV1
CALGESQQGELIF
>TRDV1
CALGELVRPLGTTVGGHKLIF
>TRDV1
CALGEQALFLRWIRRLIF
>TRDV1
CALGELLPTIWGISPDKLIF
>TRDV2
CACDVLLGDPSWDTRQMFF
>TRAV29/DV5
CAASAGELSFDKLIF
>TRDV2
CACDVLGALSWDTRQMFF
>TRDV2
CACDTGAGGHIGGLDKLIF
>TRAV29/DV5
CAASVKSGGYPYTDKLIF
>TRDV1
CALGELSFPIDWGTGDYTDKLIF